The 4 T cell receptor beta chains in this list originate from one sample, sequenced in a study of T cell responses to AZD1222 COVID-19 vaccine. The assay was immunoSEQ multiplex PCR, and TCRdb's table has in-frame clones only and misses some. The sample carries fewer than 90,000 clones, roughly 90% recorded once. Sequenced here: peripheral blood, sampled 28 days after the second AZD1222 dose. The origin of the receptors is an adult who received the AZD1222 COVID-19 vaccine.

V and J are TRBV3-1 (or the pseudogene TRBV3-2) and TRBJ2-6; tentative D call: TRBD2 (6 bases). CDR3 length equals 18 residues. The germline V and J ends were trimmed by 4 bases and 0 bases, with 16 bases remaining between them. CDR1 LGHDT and CDR2 YNNKEL come from the germline V gene (reference sequence). CDR3 coding DNA: TGTGCCAGCAGCCCTCTCATCGGGGGAGGCTCTGGGGCCAACGTCCTGACTTTC. It translates to CASSPLIGGGSGANVLTF.

The chain uses TRBV15 and TRBJ1-1; D gene ambiguous. Trimming cost V 0 bases and J 2 bases, with 10 bases left between them. The CDR3 covers 15 residues. From germline, CDR1 is LNHNV and CDR2 YYDKDF (reference sequence). The CDR3 protein is CATSRDKVSNTEAFF. The CDR3 DNA is TGTGCCACCAGCAGAGATAAGGTGTCTAACACTGAAGCTTTCTTT.

The genes are TRBV2 and TRBJ1-6; no definite D call. With 7 bases removed from V and 0 bases from J, the gap between germline ends came to 19 bases. CDR1 SNHLY and CDR2 FYNNEI come from the germline V gene. CDR3 length equals 18 residues. This CDR3 is CASNRGALASSYNSPLHF. The DNA of the CDR3 is TGTGCCAGCAATCGGGGTGCCTTGGCCAGCTCCTATAATTCACCCCTCCACTTT.

The chain has TRBV4-1 and TRBJ1-2; 9 nucleotides agree with TRBD1. The CDR3 sequence is 16 residues long. Germline CDR1 and CDR2: MGHRA and YSYEKL. V gave up 0 bases and J gave up 7 bases; unmatched junction bases: 9. The CDR3: CASSQERGQGLGGYTF. The CDR3 nucleotides read TGCGCCAGCAGCCAAGAGCGGGGACAGGGTTTGGGTGGCTACACCTTC.